The source of this T cell receptor (beta chain) is a study of cytomegalovirus exposure and HLA in healthy donors. The PCR ran on 60 Vbeta and 13 Jbeta primers. The repertoire was sequenced with immunoSEQ multiplex PCR; TCRdb's copy has only in-frame clones and lacks some. In the table there are roughly 160,000 clones, 75% of which are singletons. This clone was seen only once. Antigen: not known. Whole-study results and caveats: Per a later analysis, HLA-associated TCR beta chains showed more clonal expansion than other, equally common TCR beta chains. An analysis done earlier found most TCR beta V segments productive about 87% or about 30% of the time. The only immune exposure information that was available was CMV serostatus.

This TCR came from a woman between 35 and 50 years old in good health and CMV-seropositive. Sequencing used PBMCs.

CDR3 protein: CASRSRTSGRNHEQYF. Written as DNA, the CDR3 is TGTGCCAGCAGGTCCCGGACTAGCGGGAGAAACCACGAGCAGTACTTC. The chain recombines TRBV7-9 with TRBJ2-7; 13 bases fit TRBD2. V lost 6 bases to trimming and J lost 5 bases; unmatched junction nucleotides: 10. The V gene's germline CDR1 is SEHNR and CDR2 FQNEAQ (reference sequence). The CDR3 runs to 16 residues. Full variable domain (missing parts from reference TRBV7-9 and TRBJ2-7): DTGVSQNPRHKITKRGQNVTFRCDPISEHNRLYWYRQTLGQGPEFLTYFQNEAQLEKSRLLSDRFSAERPKGSFSTLEIQRTEQGDSAMYLCASRSRTSGRNHEQYFGPGTRLTVT.